Presented here are 14 T cell receptor beta chains from one specimen sequenced in a study of T-cell reconstitution after alpha-beta-depleted transplantation in children. Using unique molecular identifiers, the investigators prepared the TCRbeta library. Each CDR3 protein gets one entry after TCRdb re-called the PCR reads with MiXCR. The sample shows 9,200 or so distinct CDR3 sequences, about 15% of them seen only once. Here the sequenced sample was PBMCs, mostly from graft donor cells, taken 60 days after TCRalphabeta/CD19-depleted stem cell transplant. The source of these receptors is a male patient younger than 18 who had a stem cell transplant for acute lymphoblastic leukemia, so the T cells may come from the graft donor.

This clonotype was detected many times. This sequence joins TRBV19 and TRBJ1-6, with D perhaps TRBD1 (6 bases). Per the germline V gene, CDR1 is LNHDA and CDR2 is SQIVND (reference sequence). V was cut by 5 bases and J by 4 bases, with 15 bases left in between. This CDR3 spans 16 amino acids. The DNA of the CDR3 is TGTGCCAGTAGTTTGGACAGTGCCGCTTATAATTCACCCCTCCACTTT. Translation gives CASSLDSAAYNSPLHF.

V and J are TRBV19 and TRBJ1-1, with D uncertain. The germline V and J ends were trimmed by 3 bases and 4 bases, with 24 bases remaining between them. The CDR3 sequence is 18 residues long. Germline assignment: CDR1 LNHDA and CDR2 SQIVND (reference sequence). This CDR3 reads CASSIFSNNVKGITEAFF. The CDR3 region has the DNA TGTGCCAGTAGTATTTTCTCCAATAACGTTAAGGGTATCACTGAAGCTTTCTTT.

Ten or more counts support this clonotype. This sequence joins TRBV7-2 and TRBJ2-7; tentative D call: TRBD1 (6 bases). CDR1 and CDR2 (germline): SGHTA, FQGNSA. Trimming removed 0 bases from V and 6 bases from J, with 12 bases in between. The CDR3 totals 14 residues. CDR3 sequence: CASSLALGQLEQYF. The CDR3, as DNA: TGTGCCAGCAGCTTAGCTCTTGGACAGCTCGAGCAGTACTTC.

This chain uses TRBV6-1 with TRBJ2-1, with 10 bases matching TRBD2. This CDR3 has 15 amino acids. After removal of 7 bases from V and 7 bases from J, the junction contained 10 bases not matched to a gene. Germline V gives CDR1 MNHNS, CDR2 SASEGT. The CDR3 nucleotides are TGTGCCAGCAAGGTCCACCTAGCGGGAGCGAATGAGCAGTTCTTC. It yields the protein CASKVHLAGANEQFF.

This clonotype is deemed medium-sized. The chain joins TRBV10-3 to TRBJ2-2; TRBD1 matches at 8 bases. V shed 3 bases, J shed 6 bases, and the junction held 3 bases outside the gene matches. CDR3 length: 14 amino acids. In germline, CDR1 is ENHRY, CDR2 SYGVKD. The CDR3 is CAISEQGVAGELFF. The CDR3 DNA sequence: TGTGCCATCAGTGAACAGGGGGTCGCCGGGGAGCTGTTTTTT.

This clonotype was picked up many times. The rearrangement uses TRBV5-1 and TRBJ1-1, with TRBD1 matching 11 bases. The CDR3 length is 17 residues. The V segment lost 4 bases and the J segment 4 bases; nucleotides outside the gene matches: 12. Germline loops: CDR1 SGHRS, CDR2 YFSETQ. CDR3 residues: CASSRGQGARRVTEAFF. The CDR3 DNA follows: TGCGCCAGCAGCAGAGGACAGGGGGCTCGTAGAGTCACTGAAGCTTTCTTT.

This clonotype has at least ten counts. The chain combines TRBV2 with TRBJ2-5; 8 bases align to TRBD1. V was pared by 10 bases and J by 5 bases, with 3 bases of the junction left unmatched. The CDR3 spans 11 residues. Germline values: CDR1 SNHLY, CDR2 FYNNEI. Here the CDR3 DNA reads TGTGCCACGGGACAGGCGGAGACCCAGTACTTC. This codes for CATGQAETQYF.

This clonotype was seen a handful of times. The limits of the CDR3 on the DNA are not certain, so only TCRdb's listed CDR3 is given. This rearrangement joins TRBV20-1 to TRBJ2-2; the table calls TRBD1, which could not be checked here. Germline loops: CDR1 DFQATT, CDR2 SNEGSKA (reference sequence). The CDR3 sequence runs 15 residues, both termini included. The CDR3 here is CSAQGQGTHGELFFF.

This clonotype came up many times. The V call is TRBV20-1, the J call TRBJ2-7, with a possible D match to TRBD1 (6 bases). The CDR3 consists of 14 residues. The ends were cut back, 6 bases at V and 0 bases at J, with 15 bases in the middle. From germline, CDR1 is DFQATT and CDR2 SNEGSKA (reference sequence). CDR3 sequence (DNA): TGCAGTGCAGAAGACAGGAGAAGCTCCTACGAGCAGTACTTC. Protein sequence: CSAEDRRSSYEQYF.

This clonotype was counted at least ten times. The genes are TRBV12-3 or TRBV12-4 and TRBJ1-6; 7 positions agree with TRBD1. The CDR3 contains 15 residues. The V gene end was trimmed by 5 bases and the J gene end by 10 bases; junction bases not matched to a gene: 11. The CDR3 region has the DNA TGTGCCAGCAGTCCCTGGACAGGTGTAGACTCACCCCTCCACTTT. Its translation: CASSPWTGVDSPLHF.

The J gene is TRBJ1-6, the V gene TRBV7-2; D gene ambiguous. Trimming left V 3 bases short and J 0 bases short, with 12 bases between. There are 17 residues in the CDR3. Germline loops: CDR1 SGHTA, CDR2 FQGNSA. DNA of the CDR3: TGTGCCAGCAGCTTGAGGGATTTGGGCTCCTATAATTCACCCCTCCACTTT. Its translation: CASSLRDLGSYNSPLHF.

This clonotype was counted between two and nine times. This CDR3 is CASSRLGRAFSDTQYF. DNA for the CDR3: TGTGCCAGCTCACGCCTCGGGAGGGCCTTCTCAGATACGCAGTATTTT. The J gene is TRBJ2-3, the V gene TRBV18; 8 positions agree with TRBD2. The CDR3 has 16 residues. Germline-derived CDR1 and CDR2 are KGHSH and LQKENI. V lost 4 bases and J lost 4; bases outside the gene matches: 10.

This clonotype showed up just a few times. For the CDR3, the DNA is TGCGCCAGCAGCTTGGCGTTCGGCAGGGTCTACGAGCAGTACTTC. This translates into CASSLAFGRVYEQYF. The rearrangement links TRBV5-1 to TRBJ2-7; a weak D match, TRBD1 (5 bases). V lost 0 bases to trimming and J lost 3 bases, with 13 bases between them. There are 15 residues in the CDR3. CDR1 SGHRS and CDR2 YFSETQ come from the germline V gene.

The chain is built from TRBV5-1 and TRBJ2-7, with 7 bases identical to TRBD2. This CDR3 spans 17 amino acids. The trim removed 1 base at V and 1 base at J, leaving 11 bases unmatched. Germline assignment: CDR1 SGHRS and CDR2 YFSETQ. CDR3 sequence: CASSLSLSGVPSYEQYF. CDR3 bases: TGCGCCAGCAGCTTGAGCTTGAGCGGGGTCCCTTCCTACGAGCAGTACTTC.